The TCR beta chain described here comes from a study of T cells in Graves' hyperthyroidism and ophthalmopathy. This clonotype was detected only a few times. Amplification of TCR beta CDR3 regions was performed using RNA transcripts as template. HTBI primers drove first-round RT-PCR of the TCR CDR3. MiXCR, applied by TCRdb to the multiplex PCR reads, yields one record per CDR3 protein. The data hold fewer than 450,000 distinct CDR3 sequences, with around 15% observed a single time. This CDR3 comprises 13 residues. Germline-derived CDR1 and CDR2 are SQVTM and ANQGSEA. V dropped 4 bases and J dropped 2 bases, with 10 bases sitting between them.

Sequencing was done on a sample of blood. The chain carries TRBV29-1 and TRBJ2-3; D tentatively fits TRBD1 or TRBD2 (5 bases each). This receptor was identified in a man between 45 and 60 years old with Graves' ophthalmopathy. This CDR3 is CSVARGPTDTQYF. The CDR3 DNA reads as TGCAGCGTTGCTCGGGGACCCACAGATACGCAGTATTTT.